This T cell receptor (beta chain) was profiled in a study of T cell repertoires in aging, cancer and after chemotherapy. About the research overall: The whole study produced a dataset of several million TCR reads. Study-wide results and limits: Untreated cancer patients had significantly lower blood TCR diversity than age-matched healthy donors. Healthy donors lost TCR diversity with age mainly through richness, cancer patients through richness and evenness.

To note about this clonotype: The antigen remains unidentified.

Multiplex touch-down PCR with TRB-A/B primers amplified rearranged V-D-J TRB sequences. Using its own MiXCR run on the multiplex PCR reads, TCRdb lists one record per CDR3 protein. The table has 1,500 to 2,000 distinct CDR3 sequences, 20% to 25% seen once. CDR1 DFQATT and CDR2 SNEGSKA come from the germline V gene (reference sequence). The CDR3 covers 13 residues. With 4 bases removed from V and 1 base from J, the gap between germline ends came to 9 bases. Amplification of TCR beta used genomic DNA extracted from peripheral blood. The source material was blood. The clonotype comes from a human donor with a blood cancer. The V and J genes are TRBV20-1 and TRBJ2-3; D possibly uses TRBD1 or TRBD2 (5 bases each). The CDR3 reads CSATGPGTDTQYF. The CDR3 nucleotides are TGCAGTGCTACGGGACCGGGCACAGATACGCAGTATTTT.